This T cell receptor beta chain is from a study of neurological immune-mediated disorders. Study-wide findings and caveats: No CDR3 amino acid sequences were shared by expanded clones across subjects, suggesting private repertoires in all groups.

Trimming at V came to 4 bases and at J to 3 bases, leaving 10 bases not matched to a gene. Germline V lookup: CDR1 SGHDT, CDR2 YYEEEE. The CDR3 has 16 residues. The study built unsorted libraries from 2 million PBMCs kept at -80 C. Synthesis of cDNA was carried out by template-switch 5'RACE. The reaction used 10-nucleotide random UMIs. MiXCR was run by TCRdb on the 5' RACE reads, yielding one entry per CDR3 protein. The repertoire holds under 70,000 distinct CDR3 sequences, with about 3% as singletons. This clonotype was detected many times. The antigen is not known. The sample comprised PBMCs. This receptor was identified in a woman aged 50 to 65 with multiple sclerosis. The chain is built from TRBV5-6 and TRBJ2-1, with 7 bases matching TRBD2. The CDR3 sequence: CASSPRTRSIYNEQFF. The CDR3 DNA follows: TGTGCCAGCAGCCCCAGGACTAGAAGTATCTACAATGAGCAGTTCTTC.